This TCR beta chain was sequenced during a study of T-cell reconstitution after alpha-beta-depleted transplantation in children. V gave up 6 bases and J gave up 2 bases, with 9 bases separating them. The CDR3 spans 13 residues. The V gene's germline CDR1 is KGHDR and CDR2 SFDVKD. Unique molecular identifiers featured in how the TCRbeta library was prepared. TCRdb reprocessed the PCR reads with MiXCR, giving one entry per CDR3 protein. The data contain 280,000 or so distinct CDR3 sequences, 11% of them singletons. The source material was peripheral blood, sampled 180 days after TCRalphabeta/CD19-depleted stem cell transplant. V is TRBV24-1 and J is TRBJ1-1; perhaps TRBD1 as D (6 bases). The origin of this receptor is a male patient between 2 and 10 years old who had a stem cell transplant for chronic granulomatous disease, so the T cells may come from the graft donor. CDR3 sequence (DNA): TGTGCCACCAGTAATGGGGGCAACACTGAAGCTTTCTTT. Protein: CATSNGGNTEAFF.